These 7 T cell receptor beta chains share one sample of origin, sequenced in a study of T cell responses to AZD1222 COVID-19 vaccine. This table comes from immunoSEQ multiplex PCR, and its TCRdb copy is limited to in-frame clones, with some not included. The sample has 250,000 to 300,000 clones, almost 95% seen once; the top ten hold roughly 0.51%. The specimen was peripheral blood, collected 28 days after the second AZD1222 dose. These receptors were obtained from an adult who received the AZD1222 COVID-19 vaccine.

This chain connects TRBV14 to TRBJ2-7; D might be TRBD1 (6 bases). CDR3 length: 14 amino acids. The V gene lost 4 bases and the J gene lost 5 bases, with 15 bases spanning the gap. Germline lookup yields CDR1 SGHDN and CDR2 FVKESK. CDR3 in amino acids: CASSPLGGTHEQYF. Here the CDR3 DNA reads TGTGCCAGCAGCCCCCTAGGGGGTACACACGAGCAGTACTTC.

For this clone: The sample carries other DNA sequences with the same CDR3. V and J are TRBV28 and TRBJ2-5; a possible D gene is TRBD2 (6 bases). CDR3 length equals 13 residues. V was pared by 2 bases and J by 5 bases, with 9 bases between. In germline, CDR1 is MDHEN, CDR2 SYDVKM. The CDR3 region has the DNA TGTGCCAGCAGTTTAGGGAGGTTGGAGACCCAGTACTTC. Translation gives CASSLGRLETQYF.

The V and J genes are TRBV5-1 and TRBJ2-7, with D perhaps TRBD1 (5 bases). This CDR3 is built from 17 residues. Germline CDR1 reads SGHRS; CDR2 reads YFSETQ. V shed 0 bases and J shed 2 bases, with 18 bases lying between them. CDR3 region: CASSLGGSRARPYEQYF. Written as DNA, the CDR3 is TGCGCCAGCAGCTTGGGGGGCAGTCGGGCGCGTCCCTACGAGCAGTACTTC.

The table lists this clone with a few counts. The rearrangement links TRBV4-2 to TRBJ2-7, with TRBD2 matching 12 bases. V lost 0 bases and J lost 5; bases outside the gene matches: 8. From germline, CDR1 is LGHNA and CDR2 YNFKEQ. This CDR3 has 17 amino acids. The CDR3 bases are TGTGCCAGCAGCCAAGAACCTAGCGGGAGGGCCGGCCACGAGCAGTACTTC. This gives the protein CASSQEPSGRAGHEQYF.

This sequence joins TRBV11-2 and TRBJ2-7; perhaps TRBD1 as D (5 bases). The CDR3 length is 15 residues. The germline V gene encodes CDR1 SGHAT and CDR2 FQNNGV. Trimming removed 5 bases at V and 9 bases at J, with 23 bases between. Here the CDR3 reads CASSPSTASKVGQYF. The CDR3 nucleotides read TGTGCCAGCAGCCCCTCGACAGCTTCTAAAGTAGGGCAGTACTTC.

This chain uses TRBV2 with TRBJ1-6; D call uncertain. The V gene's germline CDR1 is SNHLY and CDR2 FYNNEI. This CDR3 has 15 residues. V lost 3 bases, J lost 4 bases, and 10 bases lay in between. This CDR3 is CASSDTSAYNSPLHF. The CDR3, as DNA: TGTGCCAGCAGTGATACGTCAGCTTATAATTCACCCCTCCACTTT.

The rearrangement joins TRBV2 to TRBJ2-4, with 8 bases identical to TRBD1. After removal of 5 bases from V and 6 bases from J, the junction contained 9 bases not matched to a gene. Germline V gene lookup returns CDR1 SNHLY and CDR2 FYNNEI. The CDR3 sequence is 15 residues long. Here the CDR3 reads CASSPRQGIPNIQYF. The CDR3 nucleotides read TGTGCCAGCAGTCCAAGACAGGGGATCCCAAACATTCAGTACTTC.